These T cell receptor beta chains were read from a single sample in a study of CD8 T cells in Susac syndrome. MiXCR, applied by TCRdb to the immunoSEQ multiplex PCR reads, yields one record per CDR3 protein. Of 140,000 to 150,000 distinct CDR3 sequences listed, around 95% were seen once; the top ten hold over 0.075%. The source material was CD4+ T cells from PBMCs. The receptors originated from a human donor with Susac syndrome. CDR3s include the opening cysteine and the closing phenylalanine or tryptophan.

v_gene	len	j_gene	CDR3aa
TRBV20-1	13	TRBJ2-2	CSAKPGYTGELFF
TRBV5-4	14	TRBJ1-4	CASSYGQNHEKLFF
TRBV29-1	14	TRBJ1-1	CSVDDGTGGTEAFF
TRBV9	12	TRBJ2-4	CASRDASGDQYF
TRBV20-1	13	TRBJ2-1	CSARGGIYNEQFF
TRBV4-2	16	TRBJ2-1	CASSQEGRRGSNEQFF
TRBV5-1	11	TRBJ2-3	CASAFFDTQYF
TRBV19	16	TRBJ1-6	CASSIRRQGDGSPLHF
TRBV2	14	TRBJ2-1	CASRAGLLDNEQFF
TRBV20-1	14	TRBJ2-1	CSARKGLVYNEQFF
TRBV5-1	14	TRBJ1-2	CASSSVGGDYGYTF
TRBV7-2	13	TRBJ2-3	CASPRARTDTQYF
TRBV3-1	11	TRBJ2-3	CASSQANTQYF
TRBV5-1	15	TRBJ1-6	CASSQGGGSNSPLHF
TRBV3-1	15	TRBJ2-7	CASSQVPTAAYEQYF
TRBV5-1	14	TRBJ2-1	CATQLAGGENEQFF
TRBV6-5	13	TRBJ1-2	CASTGAGGFGYTF